This is a list of T cell receptor beta chains from one sample in a study of blood T cell repertoires in COVID-19. The table came from immunoSEQ multiplex PCR; TCRdb's copy has only in-frame clones and leaves some out. The sample includes roughly 150,000 clones, 80% to 90% seen only once; the top ten take around 15%. The sequencing input was peripheral blood. Receptors originate from a woman aged 40 to 55 with acute or convalescent COVID-19. CDR3s include the opening cysteine and the closing phenylalanine or tryptophan. The D gene is left open where the match is weak. Some rows have no size entry. The others give once, few or many, or a class for an expanded clone.

CDR3 length: 16; D gene: TRBD1; clone size: -; V gene: TRBV10-2; J gene: TRBJ2-6; CDR3 protein: CASSPGTGSGANVLTF; CDR3 DNA: TGCGCCAGCAGTCCCGGGACAGGCTCTGGGGCCAACGTCCTGACTTTC
CDR3 length: 12; D gene: TRBD1; clone size: -; V gene: TRBV10-3; J gene: TRBJ1-4; CDR3 protein: CATRTGEEKLFF; CDR3 DNA: TGTGCCACCCGGACAGGGGAGGAAAAACTGTTTTTT
CDR3 length: 14; D gene: -; clone size: -; V gene: TRBV2; J gene: TRBJ2-7; CDR3 protein: CASSEQGRVYEQYF; CDR3 DNA: TGTGCCAGCAGTGAGCAGGGCCGGGTGTACGAGCAGTACTTC
CDR3 length: 17; D gene: TRBD2; clone size: -; V gene: TRBV12-5; J gene: TRBJ2-1; CDR3 protein: CASGHPPLAGAHNEQFF; CDR3 DNA: TGTGCTAGTGGCCATCCCCCACTAGCGGGAGCCCACAATGAGCAGTTCTTC
CDR3 length: 12; D gene: TRBD1; clone size: -; V gene: TRBV5-1; J gene: TRBJ2-3; CDR3 protein: CASSGRDSRWYF; CDR3 DNA: TGCGCCAGCAGCGGCCGGGACAGTAGGTGGTATTTT
CDR3 length: 19; D gene: TRBD2; clone size: -; V gene: TRBV11-2; J gene: TRBJ2-1; CDR3 protein: CASSLVASGRASPRNEQFF; CDR3 DNA: TGTGCCAGCAGCTTAGTGGCTAGCGGGAGAGCAAGCCCTCGGAATGAGCAGTTCTTC
CDR3 length: 13; D gene: -; clone size: -; V gene: TRBV6-4; J gene: TRBJ2-1; CDR3 protein: CASSDGENNEQFF; CDR3 DNA: TGTGCCAGCAGTGACGGAGAGAACAATGAGCAGTTCTTC
CDR3 length: 14; D gene: TRBD2; clone size: -; V gene: TRBV6-5; J gene: TRBJ2-7; CDR3 protein: CASSPLAGSYEQYF; CDR3 DNA: TGTGCCAGCAGTCCCCTAGCGGGATCCTACGAGCAGTACTTC
CDR3 length: 15; D gene: -; clone size: -; V gene: TRBV6-5; J gene: TRBJ2-5; CDR3 protein: CASSYYLGAWETQYF; CDR3 DNA: TGTGCCAGCAGTTACTACTTGGGGGCGTGGGAGACCCAGTACTTC
CDR3 length: 16; D gene: TRBD1; clone size: -; V gene: TRBV3-1/TRBV3-2; J gene: TRBJ1-2; CDR3 protein: CASSHHARPGQGGYTF; CDR3 DNA: TGTGCCAGCAGCCACCATGCGAGGCCGGGACAGGGTGGCTACACCTTC
CDR3 length: 17; D gene: TRBD1; clone size: -; V gene: TRBV7-9; J gene: TRBJ2-7; CDR3 protein: CASSLLRLGTGKYEQYF; CDR3 DNA: TGTGCCAGCAGCTTACTAAGACTCGGGACAGGAAAATACGAGCAGTACTTC
CDR3 length: 14; D gene: TRBD2; clone size: -; V gene: TRBV19; J gene: TRBJ2-7; CDR3 protein: CASSDTSVSYEQYF; CDR3 DNA: TGTGCCAGTAGCGATACTAGCGTCTCCTACGAGCAGTACTTC
CDR3 length: 13; D gene: -; clone size: -; V gene: TRBV5-1; J gene: TRBJ1-1; CDR3 protein: CASSWSGNTEAFF; CDR3 DNA: TGCGCCAGCAGTTGGTCGGGAAACACTGAAGCTTTCTTT
CDR3 length: 15; D gene: TRBD1; clone size: -; V gene: TRBV3-1/TRBV3-2; J gene: TRBJ2-7; CDR3 protein: CASSQRGTGVGEQYF; CDR3 DNA: TGTGCCAGCAGCCAAAGAGGAACAGGGGTGGGAGAGCAGTACTTC
CDR3 length: 14; D gene: -; clone size: -; V gene: TRBV6-5; J gene: TRBJ2-2; CDR3 protein: CASTTGANTGELFF; CDR3 DNA: TGTGCCAGCACAACGGGAGCGAACACCGGGGAGCTGTTTTTT
CDR3 length: 10; D gene: -; clone size: -; V gene: TRBV20-1; J gene: TRBJ2-5; CDR3 protein: CSARAGTQYF; CDR3 DNA: TGCAGTGCTAGAGCCGGGACCCAGTACTTC
CDR3 length: 14; D gene: TRBD1; clone size: -; V gene: TRBV5-1; J gene: TRBJ1-3; CDR3 protein: CASSLGTGEHTIYF; CDR3 DNA: TGCGCCAGCAGCTTGGGGACAGGGGAGCACACCATATATTTT
CDR3 length: 15; D gene: TRBD2; clone size: -; V gene: TRBV7-3; J gene: TRBJ2-1; CDR3 protein: CASSLTRGGHGEQFF; CDR3 DNA: TGTGCCAGCAGCTTAACCCGGGGGGGCCATGGTGAGCAGTTCTTC
CDR3 length: 17; D gene: TRBD2; clone size: -; V gene: TRBV24-1; J gene: TRBJ2-1; CDR3 protein: CATSDWSLTSSQHEQFF; CDR3 DNA: TGTGCCACCAGTGATTGGTCTTTGACTAGCTCTCAGCATGAGCAGTTCTTC
CDR3 length: 14; D gene: -; clone size: -; V gene: TRBV27; J gene: TRBJ2-7; CDR3 protein: CASSFNGLSYEQYF; CDR3 DNA: TGTGCCAGCAGTTTCAACGGACTGTCCTACGAGCAGTACTTC
CDR3 length: 16; D gene: -; clone size: -; V gene: TRBV12-5; J gene: TRBJ1-3; CDR3 protein: CASDSTSDTTGNTIYF; CDR3 DNA: TGTGCTAGTGACTCGACCTCAGACACAACTGGAAACACCATATATTTT
CDR3 length: 15; D gene: -; clone size: -; V gene: TRBV7-8; J gene: TRBJ2-6; CDR3 protein: CASSLGQAGANVLTF; CDR3 DNA: TGTGCCAGCAGCTTAGGACAGGCTGGGGCCAACGTCCTGACTTTC
CDR3 length: 16; D gene: -; clone size: -; V gene: TRBV11-3; J gene: TRBJ2-5; CDR3 protein: CASSSPGFVQRETQYF; CDR3 DNA: TGTGCCAGCAGCTCCCCGGGGTTTGTACAGCGAGAGACCCAGTACTTC
CDR3 length: 13; D gene: -; clone size: -; V gene: TRBV5-8; J gene: TRBJ1-6; CDR3 protein: CASGRLPNSPLHF; CDR3 DNA: TGTGCCTCGGGTAGACTACCCAATTCACCCCTCCACTTT
CDR3 length: 13; D gene: -; clone size: -; V gene: TRBV29-1; J gene: TRBJ1-2; CDR3 protein: CSVEGGDESGYTF; CDR3 DNA: TGCAGCGTTGAGGGGGGGGATGAGAGTGGCTACACCTTC
CDR3 length: 15; D gene: TRBD1; clone size: -; V gene: TRBV6-5; J gene: TRBJ1-6; CDR3 protein: CASSQAQGLNSPLHF; CDR3 DNA: TGTGCCAGCAGCCAAGCACAGGGGTTGAATTCACCCCTCCACTTT
CDR3 length: 13; D gene: -; clone size: once; V gene: TRBV9; J gene: TRBJ1-2; CDR3 protein: CASSVGTENGYTF; CDR3 DNA: TGTGCCAGCAGCGTAGGGACAGAAAATGGCTACACCTTC
CDR3 length: 13; D gene: TRBD1; clone size: -; V gene: TRBV12-3/TRBV12-4; J gene: TRBJ1-2; CDR3 protein: CASSPGTDYGYTF; CDR3 DNA: TGTGCCAGCAGTCCCGGGACAGACTATGGCTACACCTTC
CDR3 length: 16; D gene: TRBD2; clone size: -; V gene: TRBV4-1; J gene: TRBJ2-5; CDR3 protein: CASSQEARDGGWTQYF; CDR3 DNA: TGCGCCAGCAGCCAAGAGGCTCGGGACGGGGGGTGGACCCAGTACTTC
CDR3 length: 14; D gene: -; clone size: -; V gene: TRBV4-2; J gene: TRBJ2-3; CDR3 protein: CASSAQGYTDTQYF; CDR3 DNA: TGTGCCAGCAGCGCGCAGGGATACACAGATACGCAGTATTTT
CDR3 length: 20; D gene: TRBD2; clone size: once; V gene: TRBV3-1/TRBV3-2; J gene: TRBJ2-1; CDR3 protein: CASSQKGGLAGGASYNEQFF; CDR3 DNA: TGTGCCAGCAGCCAAAAAGGCGGTCTAGCGGGGGGGGCATCCTACAATGAGCAGTTCTTC
CDR3 length: 15; D gene: -; clone size: -; V gene: TRBV7-2; J gene: TRBJ2-1; CDR3 protein: CASSLARDNYNEQFF; CDR3 DNA: TGTGCCAGCAGCTTAGCAAGGGACAACTACAATGAGCAGTTCTTC
CDR3 length: 14; D gene: -; clone size: once; V gene: TRBV5-6; J gene: TRBJ1-1; CDR3 protein: CASSSFDRNTEAFF; CDR3 DNA: TGTGCCAGCAGCTCATTTGACAGAAACACTGAAGCTTTCTTT
CDR3 length: 16; D gene: TRBD1; clone size: -; V gene: TRBV2; J gene: TRBJ1-6; CDR3 protein: CASSRSGTETYSPLHF; CDR3 DNA: TGTGCCAGCAGTCGTTCCGGGACAGAGACTTATTCACCCCTCCACTTT
CDR3 length: 15; D gene: -; clone size: -; V gene: TRBV25-1; J gene: TRBJ1-4; CDR3 protein: CASSEWGGLGEKLFF; CDR3 DNA: TGTGCCAGCAGTGAATGGGGGGGATTGGGTGAAAAACTGTTTTTT
CDR3 length: 15; D gene: -; clone size: -; V gene: TRBV28; J gene: TRBJ2-2; CDR3 protein: CASSQGTARTGELFF; CDR3 DNA: TGTGCCAGCAGCCAGGGGACCGCGAGGACCGGGGAGCTGTTTTTT
CDR3 length: 15; D gene: TRBD2; clone size: -; V gene: TRBV3-1/TRBV3-2; J gene: TRBJ2-1; CDR3 protein: CASSPGASGDNEQFF; CDR3 DNA: TGTGCCAGCAGCCCCGGGGCTAGCGGGGACAATGAGCAGTTCTTC
CDR3 length: 14; D gene: -; clone size: -; V gene: TRBV5-6; J gene: TRBJ1-6; CDR3 protein: CASSLLTENSPLHF; CDR3 DNA: TGTGCCAGCAGCTTGTTAACAGAGAATTCACCCCTCCACTTT
CDR3 length: 13; D gene: -; clone size: -; V gene: TRBV30; J gene: TRBJ1-5; CDR3 protein: CAWSRAPGQPQHF; CDR3 DNA: TGTGCCTGGAGTAGGGCCCCGGGGCAGCCCCAGCATTTT
CDR3 length: 16; D gene: TRBD2; clone size: -; V gene: TRBV11-3; J gene: TRBJ2-4; CDR3 protein: CASSISTSGIGNIQYF; CDR3 DNA: TGTGCCAGCAGCATTTCAACTAGCGGGATCGGTAACATTCAGTACTTC
CDR3 length: 16; D gene: TRBD2; clone size: -; V gene: TRBV27; J gene: TRBJ2-7; CDR3 protein: CASSSGGSGSNDEQYF; CDR3 DNA: TGTGCCAGCAGTAGTGGCGGTAGCGGGAGTAACGACGAGCAGTACTTC
CDR3 length: 20; D gene: TRBD2; clone size: -; V gene: TRBV24-1; J gene: TRBJ2-3; CDR3 protein: CATSDPFLAGGPTSTDTQYF; CDR3 DNA: TGTGCCACCAGTGATCCGTTTCTAGCGGGGGGACCTACTAGCACAGATACGCAGTATTTT
CDR3 length: 13; D gene: -; clone size: -; V gene: TRBV6-5; J gene: TRBJ2-5; CDR3 protein: CASRNRDQETQYF; CDR3 DNA: TGTGCCAGCAGGAACAGGGACCAAGAGACCCAGTACTTC
CDR3 length: 14; D gene: -; clone size: -; V gene: TRBV5-1; J gene: TRBJ1-2; CDR3 protein: CASSPSGGVSGYTF; CDR3 DNA: TGCGCCAGCAGCCCCAGTGGGGGGGTATCTGGCTACACCTTC
CDR3 length: 18; D gene: TRBD1; clone size: -; V gene: TRBV7-6; J gene: TRBJ2-5; CDR3 protein: CASSLVPRQGTGQETQYF; CDR3 DNA: TGTGCCAGCAGCTTAGTTCCCCGACAGGGGACGGGGCAAGAGACCCAGTACTTC
CDR3 length: 16; D gene: TRBD2; clone size: -; V gene: TRBV3-1/TRBV3-2; J gene: TRBJ2-5; CDR3 protein: CASSQDPGLALETQYF; CDR3 DNA: TGTGCCAGCAGCCAAGATCCGGGACTAGCTCTAGAGACCCAGTACTTC
CDR3 length: 15; D gene: TRBD1; clone size: -; V gene: TRBV13; J gene: TRBJ1-1; CDR3 protein: CASSTASQGRSEAFF; CDR3 DNA: TGTGCCAGCAGCACCGCCTCACAGGGGCGGTCTGAAGCTTTCTTT
CDR3 length: 17; D gene: TRBD2; clone size: -; V gene: TRBV5-1; J gene: TRBJ2-3; CDR3 protein: CASSLGTSGRGTDTQYF; CDR3 DNA: TGCGCCAGCAGCCTAGGGACTAGCGGGAGGGGCACAGATACGCAGTATTTT
CDR3 length: 14; D gene: -; clone size: -; V gene: TRBV7-2; J gene: TRBJ2-1; CDR3 protein: CASSPRTDYNEQFF; CDR3 DNA: TGTGCCAGCAGCCCCCGGACAGATTACAATGAGCAGTTCTTC
CDR3 length: 14; D gene: -; clone size: -; V gene: TRBV19; J gene: TRBJ2-2; CDR3 protein: CASSIAGNTGELFF; CDR3 DNA: TGTGCCAGTAGTATCGCAGGGAACACCGGGGAGCTGTTTTTT
CDR3 length: 15; D gene: TRBD2; clone size: -; V gene: TRBV5-8; J gene: TRBJ2-1; CDR3 protein: CASSPTSGPTNEQFF; CDR3 DNA: TGTGCCAGCAGCCCTACTAGCGGACCCACGAATGAGCAGTTCTTC
CDR3 length: 13; D gene: TRBD1; clone size: -; V gene: TRBV5-1; J gene: TRBJ1-1; CDR3 protein: CASSMGQGTEAFF; CDR3 DNA: TGCGCCAGCAGCATGGGACAGGGGACTGAAGCTTTCTTT
CDR3 length: 15; D gene: TRBD1; clone size: -; V gene: TRBV30; J gene: TRBJ2-2; CDR3 protein: CAWSVQGQRTGELFF; CDR3 DNA: TGTGCCTGGAGTGTACAGGGACAGCGCACCGGGGAGCTGTTTTTT
CDR3 length: 15; D gene: TRBD1; clone size: -; V gene: TRBV7-3; J gene: TRBJ1-1; CDR3 protein: CASSRTGTENTEAFF; CDR3 DNA: TGTGCCAGCAGCCGTACCGGGACAGAGAACACTGAAGCTTTCTTT
CDR3 length: 17; D gene: TRBD1; clone size: -; V gene: TRBV24-1; J gene: TRBJ2-2; CDR3 protein: CATSDLGQGATTGELFF; CDR3 DNA: TGTGCCACCAGTGATTTAGGACAGGGGGCGACCACCGGGGAGCTGTTTTTT